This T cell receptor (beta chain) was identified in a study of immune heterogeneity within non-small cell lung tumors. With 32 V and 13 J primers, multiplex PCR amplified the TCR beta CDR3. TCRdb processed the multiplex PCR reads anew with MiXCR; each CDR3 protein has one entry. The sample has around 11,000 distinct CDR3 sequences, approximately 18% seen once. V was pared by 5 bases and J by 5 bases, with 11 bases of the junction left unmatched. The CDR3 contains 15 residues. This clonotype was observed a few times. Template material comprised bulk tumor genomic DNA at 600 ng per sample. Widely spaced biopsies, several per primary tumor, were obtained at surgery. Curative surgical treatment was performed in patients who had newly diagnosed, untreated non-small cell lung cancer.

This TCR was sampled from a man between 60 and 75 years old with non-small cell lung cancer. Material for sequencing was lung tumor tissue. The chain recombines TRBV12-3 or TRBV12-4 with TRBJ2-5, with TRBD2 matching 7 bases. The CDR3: CASSPPSGKDETQYF. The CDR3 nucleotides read TGTGCCAGCAGTCCCCCCAGCGGGAAAGACGAGACCCAGTACTTC.